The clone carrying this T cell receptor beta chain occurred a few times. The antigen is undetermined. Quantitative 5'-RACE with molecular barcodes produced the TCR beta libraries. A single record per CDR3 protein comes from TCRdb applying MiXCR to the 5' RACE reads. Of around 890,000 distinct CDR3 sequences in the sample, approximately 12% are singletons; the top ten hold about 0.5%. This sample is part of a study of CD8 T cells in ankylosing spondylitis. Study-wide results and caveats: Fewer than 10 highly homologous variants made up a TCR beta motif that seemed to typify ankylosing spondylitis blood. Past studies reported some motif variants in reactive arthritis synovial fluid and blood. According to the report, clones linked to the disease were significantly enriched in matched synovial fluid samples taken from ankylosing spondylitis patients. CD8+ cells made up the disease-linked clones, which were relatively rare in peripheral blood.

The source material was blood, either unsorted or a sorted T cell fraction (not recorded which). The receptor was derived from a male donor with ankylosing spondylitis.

CDR3 loop: CASSLGRIGLEDEQYF. In DNA form, the CDR3 reads TGCGCCAGCAGCTTGGGCAGGATAGGCTTAGAGGACGAGCAGTACTTC. V gene TRBV5-1 combines with J gene TRBJ2-7; D gene ambiguous. The CDR3 spans 16 residues. CDR1 is SGHRS and CDR2 is YFSETQ in the germline V gene. Trimming removed 0 bases from V and 5 bases from J, with 18 bases in between.